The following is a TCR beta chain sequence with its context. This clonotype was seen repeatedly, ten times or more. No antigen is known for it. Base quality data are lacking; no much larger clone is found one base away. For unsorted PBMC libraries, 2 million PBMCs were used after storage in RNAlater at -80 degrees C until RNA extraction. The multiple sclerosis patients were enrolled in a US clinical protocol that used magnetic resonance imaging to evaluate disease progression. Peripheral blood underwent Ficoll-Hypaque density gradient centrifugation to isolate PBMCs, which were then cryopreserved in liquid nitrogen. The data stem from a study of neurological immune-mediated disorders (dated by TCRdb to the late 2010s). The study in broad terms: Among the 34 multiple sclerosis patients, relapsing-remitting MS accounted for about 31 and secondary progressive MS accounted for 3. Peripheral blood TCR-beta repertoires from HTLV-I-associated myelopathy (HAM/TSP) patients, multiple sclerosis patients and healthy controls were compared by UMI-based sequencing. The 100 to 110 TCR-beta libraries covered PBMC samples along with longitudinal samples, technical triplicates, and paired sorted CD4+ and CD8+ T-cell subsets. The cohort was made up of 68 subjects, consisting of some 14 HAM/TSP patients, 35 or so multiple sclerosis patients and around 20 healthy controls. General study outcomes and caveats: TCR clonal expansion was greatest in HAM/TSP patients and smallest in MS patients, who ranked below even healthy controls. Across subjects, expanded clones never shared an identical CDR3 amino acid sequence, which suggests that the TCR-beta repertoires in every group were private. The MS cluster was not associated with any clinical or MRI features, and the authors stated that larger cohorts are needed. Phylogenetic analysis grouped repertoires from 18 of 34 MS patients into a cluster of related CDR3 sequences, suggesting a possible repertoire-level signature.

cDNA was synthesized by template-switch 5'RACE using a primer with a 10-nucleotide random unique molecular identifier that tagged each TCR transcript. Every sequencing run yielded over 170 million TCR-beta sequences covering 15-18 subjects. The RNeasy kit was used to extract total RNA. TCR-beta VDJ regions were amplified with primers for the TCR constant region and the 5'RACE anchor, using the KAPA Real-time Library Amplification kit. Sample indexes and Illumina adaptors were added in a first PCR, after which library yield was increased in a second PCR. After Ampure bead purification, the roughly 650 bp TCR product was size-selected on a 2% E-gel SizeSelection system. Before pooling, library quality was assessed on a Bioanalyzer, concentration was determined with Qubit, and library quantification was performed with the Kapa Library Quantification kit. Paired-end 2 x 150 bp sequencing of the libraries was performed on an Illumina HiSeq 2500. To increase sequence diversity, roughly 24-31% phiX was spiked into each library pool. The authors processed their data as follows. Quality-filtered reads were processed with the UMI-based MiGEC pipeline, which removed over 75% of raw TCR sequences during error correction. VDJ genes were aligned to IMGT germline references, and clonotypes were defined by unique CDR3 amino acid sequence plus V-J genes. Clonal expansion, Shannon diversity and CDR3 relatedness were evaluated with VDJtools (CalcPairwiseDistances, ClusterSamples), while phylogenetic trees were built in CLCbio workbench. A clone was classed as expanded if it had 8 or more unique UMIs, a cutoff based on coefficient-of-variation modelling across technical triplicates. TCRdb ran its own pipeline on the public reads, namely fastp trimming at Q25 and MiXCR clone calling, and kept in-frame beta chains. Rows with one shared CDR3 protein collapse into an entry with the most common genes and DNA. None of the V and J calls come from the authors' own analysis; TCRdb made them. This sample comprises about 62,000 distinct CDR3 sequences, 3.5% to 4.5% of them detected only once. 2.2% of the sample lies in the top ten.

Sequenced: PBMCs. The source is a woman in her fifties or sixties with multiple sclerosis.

This receptor has the CDR3 CASSLGRTEAFF. The sequence in DNA is TGTGCCAGCAGCTTAGGGAGGACTGAAGCTTTCTTT. The V and J segments used are TRBV7-9 and TRBJ1-1; no D gene can be assigned with confidence. From its cysteine to its phenylalanine, the CDR3 spans 12 amino acids. Of the read, only the CDR3 DNA is kept; its 36 bases are in frame from base 1. The CDR1 and CDR2 encoded by the germline V gene (reference sequence) are SEHNR and FQNEAQ. At the junction V is shortened by 1 base and J by 5 bases, with 5 bases in between.